This is a list of T cell receptor beta chains from one sample in a study of T cell repertoires in cytomegalovirus infection. TCRdb itself ran the reads through MiXCR, one entry per CDR3 protein. The profile shows some 240,000 distinct CDR3 sequences, about 17% of them singletons. The sequenced sample consisted of CD8+ T cells from PBMCs. These receptors all come from a human donor in good health (CMV status not recorded). Some clones in this sample may be carry-over from other donors' samples. Each CDR3 is given with its conserved first and last residue. A D gene is named only where the DNA matches it firmly. Clone sizes are given selectively: once, few, many, or a class where the clone is expanded.

CDR3,DNA,V,J,D,length,size
CASSVDDRGSTDTQYF,TGTGCCAGCAGCGTAGATGACAGGGGAAGCACAGATACGCAGTATTTT,TRBV9,TRBJ2-3,TRBD1,16,few
CASSIFWDRENEQFF,TGTGCCAGTAGTATATTTTGGGACAGGGAGAATGAGCAGTTCTTC,TRBV19,TRBJ2-1,TRBD1,15,few
CASSLEAGGDQPQHF,TGTGCCAGCAGCTTAGAGGCGGGAGGGGACCAGCCCCAGCATTTT,TRBV7-6,TRBJ1-5,-,15,many
CASSQDPGQIEAFF,TGCGCCAGCAGCCAAGATCCCGGACAGATTGAAGCTTTCTTT,TRBV4-1,TRBJ1-1,-,14,-
CASSLEFGSGNTIYF,TGCGCCAGCAGCTTGGAATTTGGATCTGGAAACACCATATATTTT,TRBV5-1,TRBJ1-3,-,15,-
CASSLKTSGPWETQYF,TGTGCCAGCAGCTTAAAGACTAGCGGACCTTGGGAGACCCAGTACTTC,TRBV7-8,TRBJ2-5,TRBD2,16,-
CASSRARDRDNEQFF,TGTGCCAGCAGCCGAGCCCGGGACAGAGACAATGAGCAGTTCTTC,TRBV3-1,TRBJ2-1,TRBD1,15,-
CASSLANADTQYF,TGTGCCAGCAGCTTGGCCAATGCAGATACGCAGTATTTT,TRBV5-6,TRBJ2-3,-,13,few
CASSPGAGGGTDTQYF,TGTGCCAGCAGCCCTGGAGCGGGGGGGGGAACAGATACGCAGTATTTT,TRBV28,TRBJ2-3,TRBD2,16,-
CSASGGYSNQPQHF,TGCAGTGCGTCAGGGGGATATAGCAATCAGCCCCAGCATTTT,TRBV20-1,TRBJ1-5,TRBD1,14,-
CASSLSSRQDEQFF,TGTGCCAGCAGCTTAAGTAGTCGACAGGATGAGCAGTTCTTC,TRBV7-9,TRBJ2-1,-,14,-
CASPGTGRNEQFF,TGTGCCAGCCCAGGTACAGGCCGAAATGAGCAGTTCTTC,TRBV7-4,TRBJ2-1,-,13,-
CASSVAAYNSPLHF,TGTGCCAGCAGCGTCGCGGCTTATAATTCACCCCTCCACTTT,TRBV27,TRBJ1-6,-,14,few
CASSVGGSLSGANVLTF,TGTGCCAGCAGCGTAGGAGGAAGTCTCTCTGGGGCCAACGTCCTGACTTTC,TRBV9,TRBJ2-6,-,17,-
CASSLSRGGTDTQYF,TGCGCCAGCAGCTTGTCGCGGGGGGGCACAGATACGCAGTATTTT,TRBV5-1,TRBJ2-3,TRBD2,15,-
CASSLKGRMDEKLFF,TGTGCCAGCAGCTTAAAAGGGAGGATGGATGAAAAACTGTTTTTT,TRBV7-9,TRBJ1-4,-,15,few
CASSEPTDTQYF,TGTGCCAGCAGCGAACCCACTGATACGCAGTATTTT,TRBV6-1,TRBJ2-3,-,12,few
CASSSGTGIYNEQFF,TGTGCCAGCAGTTCCGGGACAGGGATTTACAATGAGCAGTTCTTC,TRBV27,TRBJ2-1,TRBD1,15,few
CASSPGEGEWTEAFF,TGTGCCAGCAGTCCTGGGGAGGGCGAGTGGACTGAAGCTTTCTTT,TRBV6-5,TRBJ1-1,-,15,-
CASRSYRGMVLETQYF,TGTGCCAGCAGATCCTACAGGGGGATGGTCCTAGAGACCCAGTACTTC,TRBV6-2/TRBV6-3,TRBJ2-5,TRBD1,16,many
CASSLVSGAMIEQYF,TGTGCCAGCAGCTTAGTCAGCGGGGCCATGATCGAGCAGTACTTC,TRBV7-9,TRBJ2-7,TRBD2,15,many
CASSLAVGLAAYEQYF,TGTGCCAGCAGCTTAGCCGTGGGACTAGCCGCCTACGAGCAGTACTTC,TRBV7-9,TRBJ2-7,TRBD2,16,-
CASSKTSGAGDEQFF,TGTGCCAGCAGCAAGACTAGCGGGGCCGGAGATGAGCAGTTCTTC,TRBV7-2,TRBJ2-1,TRBD2,15,many